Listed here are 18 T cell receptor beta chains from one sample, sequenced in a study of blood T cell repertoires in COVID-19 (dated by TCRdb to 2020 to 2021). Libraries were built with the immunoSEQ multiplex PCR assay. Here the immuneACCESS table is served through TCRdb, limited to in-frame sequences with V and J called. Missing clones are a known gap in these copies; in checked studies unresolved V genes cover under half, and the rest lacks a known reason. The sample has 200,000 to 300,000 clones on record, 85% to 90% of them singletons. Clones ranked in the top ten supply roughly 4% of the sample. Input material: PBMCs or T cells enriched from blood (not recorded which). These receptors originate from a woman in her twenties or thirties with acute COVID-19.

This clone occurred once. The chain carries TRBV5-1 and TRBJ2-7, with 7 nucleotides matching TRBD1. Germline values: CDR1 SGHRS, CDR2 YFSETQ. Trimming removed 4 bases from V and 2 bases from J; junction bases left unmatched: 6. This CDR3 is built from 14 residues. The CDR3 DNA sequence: TGCGCCAGCAGCGGGACAGAAGCTCCCTACGAGCAGTACTTC. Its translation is CASSGTEAPYEQYF.

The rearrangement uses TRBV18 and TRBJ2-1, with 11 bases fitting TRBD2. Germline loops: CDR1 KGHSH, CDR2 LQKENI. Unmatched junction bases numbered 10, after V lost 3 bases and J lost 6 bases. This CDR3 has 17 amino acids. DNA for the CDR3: TGTGCCAGCTCACCTAGCGGGGGGGTCTCAGGAAGCAATGAGCAGTTCTTC. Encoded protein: CASSPSGGVSGSNEQFF. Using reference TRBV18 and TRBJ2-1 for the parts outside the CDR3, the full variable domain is NAGVMQNPRHLVRRRGQEARLRCSPMKGHSHVYWYRQLPEEGLKFMVYLQKENIIDESGMPKERFSAEFPKEGPSILRIQQVVRGDSAAYFCASSPSGGVSGSNEQFFGPGTRLTVL.

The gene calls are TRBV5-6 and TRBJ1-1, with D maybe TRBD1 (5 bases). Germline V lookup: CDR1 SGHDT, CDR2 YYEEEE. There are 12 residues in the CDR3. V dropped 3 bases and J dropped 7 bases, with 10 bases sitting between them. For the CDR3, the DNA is TGTGCCAGCAGCTCAACGGGGGTTGAAGCTTTCTTT. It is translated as CASSSTGVEAFF. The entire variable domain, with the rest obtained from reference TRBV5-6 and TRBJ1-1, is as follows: DAGVTQSPTHLIKTRGQQVTLRCSPKSGHDTVSWYQQALGQGPQFIFQYYEEEERQRGNFPDRFSGHQFPNYSSELNVNALLLGDSALYLCASSSTGVEAFFGQGTRLTVV.

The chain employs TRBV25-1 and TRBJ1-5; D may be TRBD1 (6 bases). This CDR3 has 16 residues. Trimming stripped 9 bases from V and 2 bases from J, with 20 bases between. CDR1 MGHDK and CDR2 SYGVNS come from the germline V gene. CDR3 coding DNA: TGTGCCAGTTCAGCCCAGGGGTGGCAAGGCAATCAGCCCCAGCATTTT. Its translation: CASSAQGWQGNQPQHF.

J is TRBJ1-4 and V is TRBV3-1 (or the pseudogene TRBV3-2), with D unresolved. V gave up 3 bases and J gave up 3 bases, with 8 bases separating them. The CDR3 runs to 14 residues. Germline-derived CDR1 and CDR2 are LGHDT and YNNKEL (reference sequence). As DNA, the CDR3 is TGTGCCAGCAGCCAGAACAGAGCTAATGAAAAACTGTTTTTT. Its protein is CASSQNRANEKLFF.

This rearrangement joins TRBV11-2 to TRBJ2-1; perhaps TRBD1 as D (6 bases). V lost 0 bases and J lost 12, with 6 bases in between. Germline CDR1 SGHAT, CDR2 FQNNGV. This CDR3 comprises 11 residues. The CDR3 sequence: CASSLDRGQFF. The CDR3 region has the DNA TGTGCCAGCAGCTTAGACAGGGGGCAGTTCTTC.

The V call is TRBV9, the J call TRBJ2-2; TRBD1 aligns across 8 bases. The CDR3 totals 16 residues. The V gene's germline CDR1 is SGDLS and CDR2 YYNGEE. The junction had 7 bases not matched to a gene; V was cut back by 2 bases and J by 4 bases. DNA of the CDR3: TGTGCCAGCAGCGTTTGGACAGGGATTCCCACCGGGGAGCTGTTTTTT. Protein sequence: CASSVWTGIPTGELFF.

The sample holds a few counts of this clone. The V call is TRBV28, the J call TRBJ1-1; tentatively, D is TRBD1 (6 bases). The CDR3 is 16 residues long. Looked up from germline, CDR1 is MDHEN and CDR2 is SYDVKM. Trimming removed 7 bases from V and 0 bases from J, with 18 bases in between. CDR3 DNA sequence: TGTGCCAGCACCATAAGCGGGGGGCGAGTGAACACTGAAGCTTTCTTT. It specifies CASTISGGRVNTEAFF.

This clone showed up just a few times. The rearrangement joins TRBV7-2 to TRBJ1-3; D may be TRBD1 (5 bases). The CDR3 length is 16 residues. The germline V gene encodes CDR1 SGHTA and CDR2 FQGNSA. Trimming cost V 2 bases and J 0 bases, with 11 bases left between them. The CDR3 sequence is CASSLLGPSSGNTIYF. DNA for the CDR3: TGTGCCAGCAGCTTATTGGGGCCGAGCTCTGGAAACACCATATATTTT. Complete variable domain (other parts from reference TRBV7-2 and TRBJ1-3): GAGVSQSPSNKVTEKGKDVELRCDPISGHTALYWYRQSLGQGLEFLIYFQGNSAPDKSGLPSDRFSAERTGGSVSTLTIQRTQQEDSAVYLCASSLLGPSSGNTIYFGEGSWLTVV.

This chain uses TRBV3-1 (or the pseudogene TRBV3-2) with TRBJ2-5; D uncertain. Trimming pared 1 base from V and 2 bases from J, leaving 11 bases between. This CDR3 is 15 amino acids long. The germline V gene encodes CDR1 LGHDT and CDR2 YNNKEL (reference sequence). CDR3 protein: CASSQGISGQETQYF. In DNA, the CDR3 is TGTGCCAGCAGCCAAGGGATTTCAGGACAAGAGACCCAGTACTTC.

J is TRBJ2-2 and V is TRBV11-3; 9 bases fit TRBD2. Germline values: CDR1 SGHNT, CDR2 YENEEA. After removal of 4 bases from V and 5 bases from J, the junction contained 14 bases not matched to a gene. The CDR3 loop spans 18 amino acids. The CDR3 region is CASSSLLGAGGQTGELFF. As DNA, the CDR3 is TGTGCCAGCAGCTCGCTTTTGGGAGCGGGGGGCCAAACCGGGGAGCTGTTTTTT.

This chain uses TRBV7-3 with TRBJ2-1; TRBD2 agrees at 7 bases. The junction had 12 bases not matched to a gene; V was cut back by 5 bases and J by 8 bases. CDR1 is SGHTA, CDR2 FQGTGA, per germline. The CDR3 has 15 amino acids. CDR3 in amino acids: CASSPQVGGVDEQFF. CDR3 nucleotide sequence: TGTGCCAGCAGCCCTCAGGTTGGGGGGGTTGATGAGCAGTTCTTC. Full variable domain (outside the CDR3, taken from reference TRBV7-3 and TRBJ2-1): GAGVSQTPSNKVTEKGKYVELRCDPISGHTALYWYRQSLGQGPEFLIYFQGTGAADDSGLPNDRFFAVRPEGSVSTLKIQRTERGDSAVYLCASSPQVGGVDEQFFGPGTRLTVL.

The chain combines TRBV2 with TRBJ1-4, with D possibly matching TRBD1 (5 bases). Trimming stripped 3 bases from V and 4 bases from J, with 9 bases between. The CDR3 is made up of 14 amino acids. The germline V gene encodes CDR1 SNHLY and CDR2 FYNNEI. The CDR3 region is CASSEGRGNEKLFF. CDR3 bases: TGTGCCAGCAGTGAGGGAAGGGGTAATGAAAAACTGTTTTTT.

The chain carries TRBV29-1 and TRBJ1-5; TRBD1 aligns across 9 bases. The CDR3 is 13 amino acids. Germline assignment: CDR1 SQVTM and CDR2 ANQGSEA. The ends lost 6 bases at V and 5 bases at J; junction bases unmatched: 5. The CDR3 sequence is CSVQDRGYQPQHF. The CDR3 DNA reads TGCAGCGTCCAGGACAGGGGATATCAGCCCCAGCATTTT.

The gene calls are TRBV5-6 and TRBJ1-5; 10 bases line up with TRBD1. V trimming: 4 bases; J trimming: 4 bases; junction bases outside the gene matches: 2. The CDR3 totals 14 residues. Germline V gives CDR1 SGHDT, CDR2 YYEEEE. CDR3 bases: TGTGCCAGCAGCCGGACAGGGGGAAATCAGCCCCAGCATTTT. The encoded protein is CASSRTGGNQPQHF.

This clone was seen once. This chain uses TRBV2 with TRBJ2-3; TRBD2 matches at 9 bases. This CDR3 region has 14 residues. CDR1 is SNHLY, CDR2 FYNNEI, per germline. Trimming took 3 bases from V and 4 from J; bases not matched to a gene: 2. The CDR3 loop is CASSEGGGADTQYF. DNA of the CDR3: TGTGCCAGCAGTGAGGGCGGGGGGGCAGATACGCAGTATTTT.

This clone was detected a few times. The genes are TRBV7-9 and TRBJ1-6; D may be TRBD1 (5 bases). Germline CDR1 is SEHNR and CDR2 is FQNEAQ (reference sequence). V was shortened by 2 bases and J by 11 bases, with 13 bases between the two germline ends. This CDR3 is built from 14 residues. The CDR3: CASSLQGEETPLHF. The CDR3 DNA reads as TGTGCCAGCAGCTTACAGGGTGAAGAGACACCCCTCCACTTT.

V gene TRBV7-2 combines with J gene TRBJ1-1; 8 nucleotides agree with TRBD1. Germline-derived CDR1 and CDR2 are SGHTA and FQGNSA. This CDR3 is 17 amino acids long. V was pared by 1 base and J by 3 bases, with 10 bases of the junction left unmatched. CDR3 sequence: CASSLVGAGGAYTEAFF. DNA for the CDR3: TGTGCCAGCAGCTTAGTAGGGGCAGGGGGCGCGTACACTGAAGCTTTCTTT.